This is a list of T cell receptor beta chains from one sample in a study of T cell repertoires in cytomegalovirus infection. From the reads, TCRdb called clonotypes with MiXCR, one entry per CDR3 protein. The table has 80,000 to 130,000 distinct CDR3 sequences, about 25% seen once; the top ten hold roughly two fifths. Material for sequencing was CD8+ T cells from PBMCs. The receptor set was obtained from a human donor in good health (CMV status not recorded). Some clones in this sample may be carry-over from other donors' samples. CDR3s include the opening cysteine and the closing phenylalanine or tryptophan. The order of the fields is V gene, J gene, CDR3 protein.

V gene: TRBV29-1
J gene: TRBJ1-1
CDR3 protein: CSDHRGRAEAFF

V gene: TRBV6-6
J gene: TRBJ2-7
CDR3 protein: CASSPDPIEQYF

V gene: TRBV20-1
J gene: TRBJ2-1
CDR3 protein: CSASFSGASYNEQFF

V gene: TRBV7-8
J gene: TRBJ2-7
CDR3 protein: CASSFGQGSYEQYF

V gene: TRBV7-9
J gene: TRBJ1-6
CDR3 protein: CASSSPGGGNSPLHF

V gene: TRBV19
J gene: TRBJ1-5
CDR3 protein: CASSMVFVGNRPQHF

V gene: TRBV28
J gene: TRBJ1-1
CDR3 protein: CASGDRGMNTEAFF

V gene: TRBV25-1
J gene: TRBJ2-3
CDR3 protein: CASQGAGTFLDTQYF

V gene: TRBV12-3/TRBV12-4
J gene: TRBJ2-3
CDR3 protein: CASSLRQGGPDTQYF

V gene: TRBV7-9
J gene: TRBJ1-2
CDR3 protein: CASSLEIEGASTF

V gene: TRBV18
J gene: TRBJ1-5
CDR3 protein: CASSPFDGQPQHF

V gene: TRBV7-2
J gene: TRBJ2-7
CDR3 protein: CASSLLDRDEQYF

V gene: TRBV9
J gene: TRBJ1-2
CDR3 protein: CASSHPGGQGLGRMGYTF

V gene: TRBV11-2
J gene: TRBJ1-1
CDR3 protein: CASSLRQGGTEAFF

V gene: TRBV12-3/TRBV12-4
J gene: TRBJ1-5
CDR3 protein: CASSLRGGDQPQHF

V gene: TRBV19
J gene: TRBJ1-5
CDR3 protein: CASSMTDRAYSNQPQHF

V gene: TRBV12-3/TRBV12-4
J gene: TRBJ2-3
CDR3 protein: CASSGWGSGTDTQYF

V gene: TRBV15
J gene: TRBJ1-2
CDR3 protein: CATTGQANYGYTF

V gene: TRBV29-1
J gene: TRBJ1-1
CDR3 protein: CSIRDSRLVEAFF

V gene: TRBV19
J gene: TRBJ2-7
CDR3 protein: CASSILPGGSYEQYF

V gene: TRBV20-1
J gene: TRBJ1-5
CDR3 protein: CSATHAGQFNQPQHF

V gene: TRBV4-3
J gene: TRBJ2-7
CDR3 protein: CASSQDRAGAVYEQYF

V gene: TRBV20-1
J gene: TRBJ1-5
CDR3 protein: CSARDFRDREQPQHF

V gene: TRBV30
J gene: TRBJ2-1
CDR3 protein: CAWNAYNEQFF

V gene: TRBV7-8
J gene: TRBJ2-7
CDR3 protein: CASTFGSSYEQYF

V gene: TRBV4-3
J gene: TRBJ1-3
CDR3 protein: CASSQDVGSGNTIYF

V gene: TRBV19
J gene: TRBJ1-1
CDR3 protein: CASTWGPNTEAFF

V gene: TRBV18
J gene: TRBJ2-7
CDR3 protein: CASCAPDISYEQYF

V gene: TRBV20-1
J gene: TRBJ2-1
CDR3 protein: CSARDLSGGYNEQFF

V gene: TRBV12-3/TRBV12-4
J gene: TRBJ2-1
CDR3 protein: CASSFGSGDREIEQFF

V gene: TRBV7-6
J gene: TRBJ2-1
CDR3 protein: CASSRAANYNEQFF

V gene: TRBV7-9
J gene: TRBJ2-1
CDR3 protein: CANQGQGGNEQFF

V gene: TRBV11-2
J gene: TRBJ1-6
CDR3 protein: CASSWGRTGTASFNSPLHF

V gene: TRBV4-1
J gene: TRBJ2-2
CDR3 protein: CASSQLTRQGSNGELFF

V gene: TRBV28
J gene: TRBJ2-7
CDR3 protein: CASSFQSAYYEQYF

V gene: TRBV20-1
J gene: TRBJ1-2
CDR3 protein: CSADRGRRSDYGYTF

V gene: TRBV7-9
J gene: TRBJ1-5
CDR3 protein: CASSPGGFGTQPQHF

V gene: TRBV2
J gene: TRBJ2-2
CDR3 protein: CASSEARTSGGTNTGELFF

V gene: TRBV27
J gene: TRBJ2-3
CDR3 protein: CASSLSAADTQYF

V gene: TRBV7-2
J gene: TRBJ2-2
CDR3 protein: CASSLAPNTGELFF

V gene: TRBV4-2
J gene: TRBJ2-5
CDR3 protein: CASSQDRLGLAGQETQYF

V gene: TRBV19
J gene: TRBJ2-2
CDR3 protein: CASSILANTGELFF

V gene: TRBV6-1
J gene: TRBJ1-1
CDR3 protein: CASRLGTGQKAFF

V gene: TRBV6-6
J gene: TRBJ1-3
CDR3 protein: CASSYRDRDSGNTIYF

V gene: TRBV7-9
J gene: TRBJ2-4
CDR3 protein: CASSPQGQGVSKNIQYF

V gene: TRBV11-3
J gene: TRBJ1-1
CDR3 protein: CASEERAEAFF

V gene: TRBV28
J gene: TRBJ2-2
CDR3 protein: CASQGTYTGELFF

V gene: TRBV13
J gene: TRBJ2-3
CDR3 protein: CASSFSGGAEDTQYF

V gene: TRBV2
J gene: TRBJ1-4
CDR3 protein: CASSPSATNEKLFF

V gene: TRBV6-1
J gene: TRBJ2-7
CDR3 protein: CASSSAGRVDDEQYF

V gene: TRBV7-9
J gene: TRBJ2-7
CDR3 protein: CASSLGQGEIEQYF

V gene: TRBV5-4
J gene: TRBJ2-7
CDR3 protein: CASSYSGTGSEQYF

V gene: TRBV27
J gene: TRBJ2-7
CDR3 protein: CASRGTSGTYEQYF

V gene: TRBV20-1
J gene: TRBJ2-1
CDR3 protein: CSARKQEFF

V gene: TRBV27
J gene: TRBJ1-1
CDR3 protein: CASSHDRVGAFF

V gene: TRBV7-8
J gene: TRBJ1-2
CDR3 protein: CASSYGTGLVRGYTF

V gene: TRBV6-2/TRBV6-3
J gene: TRBJ2-7
CDR3 protein: CASTDAYEQYF

V gene: TRBV12-3/TRBV12-4
J gene: TRBJ1-2
CDR3 protein: CASSPAVSGYTF